This TCR beta chain was captured in a study of breast tumors, draining lymph nodes, adjacent tissues. TCRdb recomputed calls from the multiplex PCR reads with MiXCR, one row per CDR3 protein. The sample has some 21,000 distinct CDR3 sequences, approximately 49% seen once; the top ten hold 7.8%. Study outcomes and limitations: Tumor T cell lymph node origin was a supported hypothesis, not proven.

Remarks on this clonotype: Its antigen is as yet unknown.

The CDR3 totals 14 residues. Germline lookup yields CDR1 PRHDT and CDR2 FYEKMQ (reference sequence). Trimming took 5 bases from V and 5 from J; bases not matched to a gene: 1. This sequence was found in a female donor with breast cancer. Some clones in this sample may be carry-over from other donors' samples. The V and J genes are TRBV13 and TRBJ2-2, with TRBD2 identical over 11 bases. The sequenced sample was breast tumor tissue. DNA of the CDR3: TGTGCCAGCAGCCGACTAGCGGGAACCGGGGAGCTGTTTTTT. Protein: CASSRLAGTGELFF.